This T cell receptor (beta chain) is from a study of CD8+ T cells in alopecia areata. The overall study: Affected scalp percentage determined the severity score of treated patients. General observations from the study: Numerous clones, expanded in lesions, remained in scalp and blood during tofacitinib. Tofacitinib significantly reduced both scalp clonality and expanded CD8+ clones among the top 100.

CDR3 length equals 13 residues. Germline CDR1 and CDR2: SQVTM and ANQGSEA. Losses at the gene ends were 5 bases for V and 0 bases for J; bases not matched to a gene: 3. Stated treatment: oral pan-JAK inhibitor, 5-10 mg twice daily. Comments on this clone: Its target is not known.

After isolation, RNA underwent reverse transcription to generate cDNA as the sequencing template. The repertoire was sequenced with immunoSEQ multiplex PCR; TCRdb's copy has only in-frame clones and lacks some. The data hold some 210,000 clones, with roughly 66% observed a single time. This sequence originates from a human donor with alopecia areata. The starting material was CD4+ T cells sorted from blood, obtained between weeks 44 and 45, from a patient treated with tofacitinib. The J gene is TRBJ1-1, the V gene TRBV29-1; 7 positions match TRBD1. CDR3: CSVTGVMNTEAFF. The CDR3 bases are TGCAGCGTTACAGGGGTTATGAACACTGAAGCTTTCTTT.